The sequence of this TCR beta chain was determined in a study of cytomegalovirus exposure and HLA in healthy donors. Overall study results and limits: The study labeled under 200 TCR beta chains cytomegalovirus-associated. A prior analysis recorded that most TCR beta V segments were productive about 87% or about 30% of the time. V- and J-gene trimming in TCR beta was tied to a missense DCLRE1C variant by an analysis performed later.

The CDR3 spans 14 residues. Germline CDR1 and CDR2: SGHRS and YFSETQ. Losses at the gene ends were 2 bases for V and 4 bases for J; bases not matched to a gene: 3. Concerning this clone itself: Antigen: not known.

PCR amplification relied on 60 Vbeta primers (plus 13 Jbeta primers). TCRdb keeps only in-frame clones here, not all; method: immunoSEQ multiplex PCR. This table holds 150,000 to 200,000 clones, about four fifths found once. What was sequenced was PBMCs. This TCR was recovered from a man between 18 and 35 years old in good health and CMV-seronegative. This rearrangement joins TRBV5-1 to TRBJ1-2, with 9 bases aligning to TRBD1. The CDR3 reads CASSLWTGAYGYTF. The CDR3 nucleotides are TGCGCCAGCAGCTTATGGACAGGGGCCTATGGCTACACCTTC.